This T cell receptor beta chain comes out of a study of CD8 T cells in ankylosing spondylitis. This CDR3 has 15 residues. V lost 5 bases and J lost 8; bases outside the gene matches: 7. Study-wide findings and caveats: Certain motif variants had earlier appeared in reactive arthritis synovial fluid and blood. Ankylosing spondylitis blood seemed to carry a telltale TCR beta motif made of several highly homologous variants.

Remarks on this clonotype: Its cognate antigen is unknown.

Researchers built TCR beta libraries using quantitative 5'-RACE with molecular barcodes. MiXCR was run by TCRdb on the 5' RACE reads, yielding one entry per CDR3 protein. The repertoire consists of more than 300,000 distinct CDR3 sequences, with less than 10% occurring once and the leading ten covering 14% to 15%. V usage is TRBV12-3 or TRBV12-4 and J usage is TRBJ2-1; 12 bases agree with TRBD2. Sequencing used blood, either unsorted or a sorted T cell fraction (not recorded which). This TCR came from a male donor with ankylosing spondylitis. CDR3 loop: CASSRWTSGKDEQFF. The CDR3 nucleotides read TGTGCCAGCAGTCGATGGACTAGCGGGAAGGATGAGCAGTTCTTC.